Detailed here is one T cell receptor (beta chain). Antigen unknown. This sample was included in a study of T cells after posttransplantation cyclophosphamide. The data were produced by immunoSEQ multiplex PCR, yet TCRdb's version contains in-frame clones alone and is incomplete. The table shows 50,000 to 60,000 clones, with around 94% occurring only once. The length of the CDR3 is 14 residues. Germline loops: CDR1 SGHTA, CDR2 FQGTGA. V lost 1 base and J lost 5; bases outside the gene matches: 2. Overall study results and limits: Recipient CMV seropositivity and CMV reactivation strongly tracked TRB clonality. Later post-transplant blood repertoires were often dominated by donor CD8+ memory clones.

The sequenced sample consisted of PBMCs. V is TRBV7-3 and J is TRBJ1-2; TRBD1 matches 9 bases. This sequence originates from a woman younger than 45 in good health and a related stem cell transplant donor. CDR3 nucleotides: TGTGCCAGCAGCTTAAAGGGACAGGGTTATGGCTACACCTTC. It is translated as CASSLKGQGYGYTF.